The 8 T cell receptor beta chains given below trace back to one sample, sequenced in a study of shared clonotypes between healthy human individuals. Profiled with immunoSEQ multiplex PCR; TCRdb holds only in-frame clones, not every one. The sample lists about 450,000 clones; less than 80% were seen once. Sequenced: PBMCs. These receptors originate from a middle-aged woman in good health. Some clones in this sample may be carry-over from other donors' samples.

V and J are TRBV5-1 and TRBJ2-5; 8 bases match TRBD1. The CDR3 length is 14 residues. Germline CDR1 and CDR2: SGHRS and YFSETQ. The junction had 7 bases not matched to a gene; V was cut back by 7 bases and J by 2 bases. The CDR3 bases are TGCGCCAGCGGGGCTCAGGGGGCGCAAGAGACCCAGTACTTC. Residues: CASGAQGAQETQYF.

This chain uses TRBV7-3 with TRBJ2-5, with 9 bases fitting TRBD2. The CDR3 runs to 15 residues. Germline lookup yields CDR1 SGHTA and CDR2 FQGTGA. The V segment lost 5 bases and the J segment 5 bases; nucleotides outside the gene matches: 9. The CDR3 loop is CASSPLAGVVETQYF. The CDR3 coding sequence is TGTGCCAGCAGCCCCTTAGCGGGAGTAGTGGAGACCCAGTACTTC.

As to this clone: Within the sample, other DNA sequences also encode this same CDR3. The rearrangement joins TRBV5-1 to TRBJ2-5, with a possible D match to TRBD2 (5 bases). Trimming shortened V by 7 bases and J by 5 bases, and 12 bases separated the two germline ends. Germline CDR1 reads SGHRS; CDR2 reads YFSETQ. This CDR3 region has 12 residues. The CDR3 DNA is TGCGCCAGCTCCCCCCCGGGGGAGACCCAGTACTTC. Its translation is CASSPPGETQYF. The entire variable domain, with the rest obtained from reference TRBV5-1 and TRBJ2-5, is as follows: KAGVTQTPRYLIKTRGQQVTLSCSPISGHRSVSWYQQTPGQGLQFLFEYFSETQRNKGNFPGRFSGRQFSNSRSEMNVSTLELGDSALYLCASSPPGETQYFGPGTRLLVL.

This rearrangement joins TRBV27 to TRBJ2-7, with D perhaps TRBD1 (6 bases). This CDR3 spans 15 amino acids. The V and J ends lost 6 bases and 0 bases respectively, with 15 bases between them. CDR1 is MNHEY, CDR2 SMNVEV, per germline (reference sequence). CDR3 coding DNA: TGTGCCAGCAGACTTCAGGGGCAAAGCTCCTACGAGCAGTACTTC. The encoded protein is CASRLQGQSSYEQYF.

The chain carries TRBV5-4 and TRBJ2-1, with 13 bases matching TRBD2. Trimming at V came to 4 bases and at J to 0 bases, leaving 4 bases not matched to a gene. Germline V gives CDR1 SGHNT, CDR2 YYREEE (reference sequence). The CDR3 runs to 17 residues. CDR3 protein: CASSRRTSGSSYNEQFF. The CDR3 DNA reads as TGTGCCAGCAGCCGTAGGACTAGCGGGAGCTCCTACAATGAGCAGTTCTTC.

Note on this clone: A read error is possible here, since a much larger clone lies one base away. Other DNA sequences in the sample encode the same CDR3. The V call is TRBV27, the J call TRBJ2-7, with a possible D match to TRBD2 (6 bases). Per the germline V gene, CDR1 is MNHEY and CDR2 is SMNVEV (reference sequence). The CDR3 has 16 amino acids. Written as DNA, the CDR3 is TGTGCCAGCAGTTTATCCGCGGGACTTCCAGCCTACGAGCAATACTTC. This encodes CASSLSAGLPAYEQYF.

The V gene is TRBV28, the J gene TRBJ2-7; D is unclear. The ends were cut back, 3 bases at V and 3 bases at J, with 12 bases in the middle. The germline V gene encodes CDR1 MDHEN and CDR2 SYDVKM. CDR3 size: 14 residues. CDR3 in DNA: TGTGCCAGCAGTTTGCATGGCCATAACTACGAGCAGTACTTC. Protein product: CASSLHGHNYEQYF.

CDR3 residues: CASSLGQTLNQPQHF. CDR3 sequence (DNA): TGTGCCAGCAGCTTGGGTCAGACGCTGAATCAGCCCCAGCATTTT. This chain uses TRBV11-3 with TRBJ1-5; D is uncertain. Germline V gene sequence: CDR1 SGHNT, CDR2 YENEEA. Trimming removed 3 bases at V and 4 bases at J, with 13 bases between. The CDR3 length is 15 residues.